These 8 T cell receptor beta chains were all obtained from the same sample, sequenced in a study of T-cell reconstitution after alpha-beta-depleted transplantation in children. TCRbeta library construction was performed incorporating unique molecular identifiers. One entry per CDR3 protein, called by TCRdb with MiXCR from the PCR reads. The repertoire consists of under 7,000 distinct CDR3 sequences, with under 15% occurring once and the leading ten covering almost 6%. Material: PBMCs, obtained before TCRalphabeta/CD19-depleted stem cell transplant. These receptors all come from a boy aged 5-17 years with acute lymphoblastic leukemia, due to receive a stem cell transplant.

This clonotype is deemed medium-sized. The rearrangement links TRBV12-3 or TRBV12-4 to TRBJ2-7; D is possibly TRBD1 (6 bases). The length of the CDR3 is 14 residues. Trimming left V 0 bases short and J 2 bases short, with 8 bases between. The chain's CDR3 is CASSLAGAPYEQYF. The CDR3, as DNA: TGTGCCAGCAGTTTAGCGGGGGCTCCCTACGAGCAGTACTTC.

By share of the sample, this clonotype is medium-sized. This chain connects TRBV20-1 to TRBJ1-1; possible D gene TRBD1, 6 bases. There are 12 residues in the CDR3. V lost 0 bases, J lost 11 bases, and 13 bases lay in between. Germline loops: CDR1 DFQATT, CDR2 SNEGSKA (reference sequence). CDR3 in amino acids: CSARDRGLVAFF. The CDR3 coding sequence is TGCAGTGCTAGAGATCGGGGGCTGGTCGCTTTCTTT.

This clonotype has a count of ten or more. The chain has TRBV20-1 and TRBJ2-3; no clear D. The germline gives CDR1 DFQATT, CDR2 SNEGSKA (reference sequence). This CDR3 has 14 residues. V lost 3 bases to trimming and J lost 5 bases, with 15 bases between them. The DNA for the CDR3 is TGCAGTGCTAGTCCCGGTCCGTTGGGAGATACGCAGTATTTT. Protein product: CSASPGPLGDTQYF.

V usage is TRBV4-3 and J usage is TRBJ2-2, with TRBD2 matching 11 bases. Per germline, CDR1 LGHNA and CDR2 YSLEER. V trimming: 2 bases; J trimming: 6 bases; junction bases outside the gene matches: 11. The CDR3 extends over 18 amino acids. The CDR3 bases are TGCGCCAGCAGCCAAACTCTACCGCTAGCGGGGGGACCCGGGGAGCTGTTTTTT. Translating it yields CASSQTLPLAGGPGELFF.

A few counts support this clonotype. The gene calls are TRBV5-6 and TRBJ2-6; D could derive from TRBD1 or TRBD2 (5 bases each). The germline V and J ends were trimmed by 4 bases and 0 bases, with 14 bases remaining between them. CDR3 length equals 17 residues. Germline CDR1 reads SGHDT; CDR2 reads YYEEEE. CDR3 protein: CASSPGLRSSGANVLTF. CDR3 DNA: TGTGCCAGCAGCCCGGGGCTGCGGAGCTCTGGGGCCAACGTCCTGACTTTC.

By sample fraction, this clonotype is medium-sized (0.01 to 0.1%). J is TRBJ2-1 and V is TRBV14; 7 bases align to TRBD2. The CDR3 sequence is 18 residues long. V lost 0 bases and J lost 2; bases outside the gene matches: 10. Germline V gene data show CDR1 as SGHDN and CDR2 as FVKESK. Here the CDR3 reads CASSQDGRRLAPYNEQFF. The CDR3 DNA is TGTGCCAGCAGCCAAGATGGCAGGAGACTAGCCCCCTACAATGAGCAGTTCTTC. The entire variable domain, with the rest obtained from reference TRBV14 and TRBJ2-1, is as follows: EAGVTQFPSHSVIEKGQTVTLRCDPISGHDNLYWYRRVMGKEIKFLLHFVKESKQDESGMPNNRFLAERTGGTYSTLKVQPAELEDSGVYFCASSQDGRRLAPYNEQFFGPGTRLTVL.

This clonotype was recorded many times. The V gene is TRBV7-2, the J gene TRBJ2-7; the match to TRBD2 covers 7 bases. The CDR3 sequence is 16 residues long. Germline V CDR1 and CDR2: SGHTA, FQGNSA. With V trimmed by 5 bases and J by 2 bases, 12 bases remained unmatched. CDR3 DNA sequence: TGTGCCAGCAGCCACCCCCACGCGGGAGCCACCTACGAGCAGTACTTC. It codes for CASSHPHAGATYEQYF.

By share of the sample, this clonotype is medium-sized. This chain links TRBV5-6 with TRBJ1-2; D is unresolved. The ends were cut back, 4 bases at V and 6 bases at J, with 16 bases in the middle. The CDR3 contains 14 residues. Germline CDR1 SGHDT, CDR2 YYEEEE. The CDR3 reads CASSAYGSGHGYTF. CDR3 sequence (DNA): TGTGCCAGCAGCGCCTACGGTTCGGGCCATGGCTACACCTTC.